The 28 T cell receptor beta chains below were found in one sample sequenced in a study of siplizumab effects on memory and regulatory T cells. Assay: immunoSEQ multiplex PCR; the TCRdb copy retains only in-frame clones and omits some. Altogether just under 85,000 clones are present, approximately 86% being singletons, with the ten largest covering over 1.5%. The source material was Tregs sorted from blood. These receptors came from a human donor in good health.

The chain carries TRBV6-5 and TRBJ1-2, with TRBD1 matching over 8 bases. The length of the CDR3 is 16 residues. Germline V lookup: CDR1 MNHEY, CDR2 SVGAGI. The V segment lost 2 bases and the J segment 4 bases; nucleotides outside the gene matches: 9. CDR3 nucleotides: TGTGCCAGCAGTTACAGCGGACAGGGTTTTGGCTATGGCTACACCTTC. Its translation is CASSYSGQGFGYGYTF.

CDR3 nucleotide sequence: TGTGCCAGCAGTGACTCTTCAGGGACAGCTTTCTTT. Its protein product is CASSDSSGTAFF. The chain joins TRBV6-4 to TRBJ1-1; perhaps TRBD1 as D (5 bases). This CDR3 is built from 12 residues. The ends were cut back, 0 bases at V and 10 bases at J, with 9 bases in the middle. The germline V gene has CDR1 MRHNA and CDR2 SNTAGT.

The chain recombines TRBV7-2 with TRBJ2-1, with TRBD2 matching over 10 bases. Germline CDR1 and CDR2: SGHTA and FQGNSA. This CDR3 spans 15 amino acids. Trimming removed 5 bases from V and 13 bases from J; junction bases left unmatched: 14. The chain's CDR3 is CASSTSSEGLAYQFF. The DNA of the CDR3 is TGTGCCAGCAGCACAAGCTCGGAGGGACTAGCGTACCAGTTCTTC.

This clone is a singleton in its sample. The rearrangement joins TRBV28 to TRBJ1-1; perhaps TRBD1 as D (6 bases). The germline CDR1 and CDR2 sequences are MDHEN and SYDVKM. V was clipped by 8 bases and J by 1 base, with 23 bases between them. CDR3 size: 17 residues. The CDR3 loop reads CASPPWQGGVWNTEAFF. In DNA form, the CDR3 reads TGTGCCAGCCCTCCCTGGCAAGGGGGGGTTTGGAACACTGAAGCTTTCTTT.

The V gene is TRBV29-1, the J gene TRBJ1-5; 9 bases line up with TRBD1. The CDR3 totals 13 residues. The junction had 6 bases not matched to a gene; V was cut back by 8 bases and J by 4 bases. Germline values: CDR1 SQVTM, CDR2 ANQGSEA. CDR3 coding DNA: TGCAGCACCGCTGGACAGGGGAATCAGCCCCAGCATTTT. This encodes CSTAGQGNQPQHF.

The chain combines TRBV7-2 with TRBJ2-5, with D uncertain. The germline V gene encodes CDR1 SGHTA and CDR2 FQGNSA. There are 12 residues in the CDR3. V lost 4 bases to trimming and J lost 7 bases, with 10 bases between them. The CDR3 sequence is CASSSGVGTQYF. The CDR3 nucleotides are TGTGCCAGCAGCTCTGGTGTCGGGACCCAGTACTTC.

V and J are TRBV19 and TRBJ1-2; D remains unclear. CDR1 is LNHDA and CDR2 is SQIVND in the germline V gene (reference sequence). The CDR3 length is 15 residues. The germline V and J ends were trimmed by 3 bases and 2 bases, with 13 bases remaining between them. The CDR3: CASSIVWQPNYGYTF. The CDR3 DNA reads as TGTGCCAGTAGTATTGTTTGGCAACCCAACTATGGCTACACCTTC.

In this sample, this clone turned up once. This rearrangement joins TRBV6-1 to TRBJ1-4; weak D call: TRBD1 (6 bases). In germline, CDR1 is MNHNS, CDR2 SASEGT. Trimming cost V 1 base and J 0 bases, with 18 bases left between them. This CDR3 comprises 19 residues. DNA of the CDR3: TGTGCCAGCAGTGAAGAGAGGACAGTGTTCTGGGCAACTAATGAAAAACTGTTTTTT. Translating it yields CASSEERTVFWATNEKLFF.

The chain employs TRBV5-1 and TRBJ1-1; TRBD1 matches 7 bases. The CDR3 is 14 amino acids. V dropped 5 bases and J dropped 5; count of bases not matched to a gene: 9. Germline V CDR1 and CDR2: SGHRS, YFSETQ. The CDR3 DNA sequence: TGCGCCAGCAGTTACACAGGGGCGTGGACTGAAGCTTTCTTT. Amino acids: CASSYTGAWTEAFF.

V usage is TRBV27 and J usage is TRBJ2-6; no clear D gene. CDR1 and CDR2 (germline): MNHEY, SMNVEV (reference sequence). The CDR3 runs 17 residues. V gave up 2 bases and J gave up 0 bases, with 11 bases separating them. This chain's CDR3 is CASSLKAGFSGANVLTF. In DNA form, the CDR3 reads TGTGCCAGCAGTTTAAAAGCTGGCTTCTCTGGGGCCAACGTCCTGACTTTC.

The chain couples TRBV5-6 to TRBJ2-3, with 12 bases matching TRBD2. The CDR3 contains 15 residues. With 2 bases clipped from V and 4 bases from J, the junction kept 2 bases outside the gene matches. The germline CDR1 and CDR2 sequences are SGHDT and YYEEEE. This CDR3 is CASSFGLAGSDTQYF. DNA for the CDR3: TGTGCCAGCAGCTTCGGACTAGCGGGATCAGATACGCAGTATTTT.

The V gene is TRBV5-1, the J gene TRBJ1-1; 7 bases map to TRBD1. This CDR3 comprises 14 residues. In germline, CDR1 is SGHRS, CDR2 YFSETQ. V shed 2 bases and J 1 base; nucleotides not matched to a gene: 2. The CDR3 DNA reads TGCGCCAGCAGCTTTGGGGACAGGAACACTGAAGCTTTCTTT. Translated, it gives CASSFGDRNTEAFF.

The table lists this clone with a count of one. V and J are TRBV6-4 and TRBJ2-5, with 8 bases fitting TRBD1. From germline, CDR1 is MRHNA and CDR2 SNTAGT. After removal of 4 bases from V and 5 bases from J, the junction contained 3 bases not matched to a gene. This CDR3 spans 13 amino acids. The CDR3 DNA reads TGTGCCAGCAGTGCAAACAGGGGGGAGACCCAGTACTTC. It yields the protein CASSANRGETQYF.

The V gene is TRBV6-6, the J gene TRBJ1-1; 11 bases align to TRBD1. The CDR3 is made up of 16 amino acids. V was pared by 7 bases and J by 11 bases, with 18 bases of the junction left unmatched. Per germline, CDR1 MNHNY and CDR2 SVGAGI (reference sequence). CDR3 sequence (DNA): TGTGCCAGCACCCCACGGGGGACAGGGGGGAGGAGCTGGGCTTTCTTT. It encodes CASTPRGTGGRSWAFF.

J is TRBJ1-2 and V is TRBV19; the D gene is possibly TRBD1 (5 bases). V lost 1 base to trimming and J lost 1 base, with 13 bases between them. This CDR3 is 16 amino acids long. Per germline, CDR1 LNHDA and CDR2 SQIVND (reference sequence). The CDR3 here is CASSIGGRILNYGYTF. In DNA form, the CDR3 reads TGTGCCAGTAGTATAGGGGGACGGATCCTTAACTATGGCTACACCTTC.

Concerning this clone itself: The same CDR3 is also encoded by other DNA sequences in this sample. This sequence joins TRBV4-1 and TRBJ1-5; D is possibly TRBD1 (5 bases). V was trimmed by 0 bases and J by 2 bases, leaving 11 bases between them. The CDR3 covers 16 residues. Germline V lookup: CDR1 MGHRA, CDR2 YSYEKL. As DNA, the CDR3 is TGCGCCAGCAGCCAAGACGGCGGGGGTGGCAATCAGCCCCAGCATTTT. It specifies CASSQDGGGGNQPQHF.

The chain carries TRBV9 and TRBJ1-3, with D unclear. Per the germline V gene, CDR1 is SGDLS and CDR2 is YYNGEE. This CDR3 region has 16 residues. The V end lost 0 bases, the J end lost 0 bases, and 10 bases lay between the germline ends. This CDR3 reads CASSVGGVFSGNTIYF. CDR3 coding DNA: TGTGCCAGCAGCGTAGGTGGGGTTTTCTCTGGAAACACCATATATTTT.

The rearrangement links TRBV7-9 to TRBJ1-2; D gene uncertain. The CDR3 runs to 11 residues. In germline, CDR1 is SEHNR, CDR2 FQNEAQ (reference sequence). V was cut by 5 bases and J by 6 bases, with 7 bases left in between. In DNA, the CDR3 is TGTGCCAGCAGCCTAACAGATGGCTACACCTTC. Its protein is CASSLTDGYTF.

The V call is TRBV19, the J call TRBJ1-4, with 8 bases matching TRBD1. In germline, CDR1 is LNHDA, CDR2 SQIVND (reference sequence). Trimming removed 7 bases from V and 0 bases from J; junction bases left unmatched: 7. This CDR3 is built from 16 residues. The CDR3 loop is CASKGRGLATNEKLFF. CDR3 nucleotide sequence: TGTGCCAGTAAGGGCAGGGGGCTTGCAACTAATGAAAAACTGTTTTTT.

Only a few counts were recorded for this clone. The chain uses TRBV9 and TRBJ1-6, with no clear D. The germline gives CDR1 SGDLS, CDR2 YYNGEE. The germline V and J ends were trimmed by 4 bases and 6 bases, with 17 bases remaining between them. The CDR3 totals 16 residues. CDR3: CASSPTVGSFNSPLHF. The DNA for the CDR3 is TGTGCCAGCAGCCCCACCGTGGGGTCTTTTAATTCACCCCTCCACTTT.

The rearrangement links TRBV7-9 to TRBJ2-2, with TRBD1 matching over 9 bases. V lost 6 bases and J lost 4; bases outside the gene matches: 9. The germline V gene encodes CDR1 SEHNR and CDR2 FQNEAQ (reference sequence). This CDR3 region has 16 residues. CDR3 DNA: TGTGCCAGCAGTTTACGGGACAGGGCTGCCACCGGGGAGCTGTTTTTT. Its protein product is CASSLRDRAATGELFF.

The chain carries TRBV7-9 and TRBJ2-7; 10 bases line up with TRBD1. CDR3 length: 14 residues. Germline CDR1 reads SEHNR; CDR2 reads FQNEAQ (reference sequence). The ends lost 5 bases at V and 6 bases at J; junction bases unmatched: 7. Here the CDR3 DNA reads TGTGCCAGCAGCCAAGGGACAGGGGCTCGCGAGCAGTACTTC. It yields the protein CASSQGTGAREQYF.

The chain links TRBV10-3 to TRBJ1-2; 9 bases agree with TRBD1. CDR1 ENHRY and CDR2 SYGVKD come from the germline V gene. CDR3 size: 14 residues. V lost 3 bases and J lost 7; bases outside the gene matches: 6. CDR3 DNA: TGTGCCATCAGTGACCCACAGGGGGCTGGTGGCTACACCTTC. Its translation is CAISDPQGAGGYTF.

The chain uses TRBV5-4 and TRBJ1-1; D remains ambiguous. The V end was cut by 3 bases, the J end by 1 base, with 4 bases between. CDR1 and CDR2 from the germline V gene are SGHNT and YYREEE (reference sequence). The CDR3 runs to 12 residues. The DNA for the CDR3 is TGTGCCAGCAGCTCTCAGAACACTGAAGCTTTCTTT. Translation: CASSSQNTEAFF.

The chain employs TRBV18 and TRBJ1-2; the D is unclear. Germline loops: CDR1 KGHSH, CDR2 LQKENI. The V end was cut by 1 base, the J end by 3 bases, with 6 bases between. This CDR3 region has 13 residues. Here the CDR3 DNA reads TGTGCCAGCTCACCACGGGCAGACTATGGCTACACCTTC. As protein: CASSPRADYGYTF.

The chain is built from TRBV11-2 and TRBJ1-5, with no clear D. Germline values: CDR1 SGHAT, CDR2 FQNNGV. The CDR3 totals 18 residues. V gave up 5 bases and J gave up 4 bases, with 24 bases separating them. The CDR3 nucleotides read TGTGCCAGCAGCCCCCACATGGGGTTGGTGGACCGAAATCAGCCCCAGCATTTT. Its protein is CASSPHMGLVDRNQPQHF.

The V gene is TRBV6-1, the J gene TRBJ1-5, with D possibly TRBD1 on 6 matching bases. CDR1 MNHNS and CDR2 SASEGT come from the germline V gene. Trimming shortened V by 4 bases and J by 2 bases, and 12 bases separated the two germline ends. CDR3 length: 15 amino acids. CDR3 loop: CASSAPDRRNQPQHF. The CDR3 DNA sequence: TGTGCCAGCAGTGCACCCGACAGGCGCAATCAGCCCCAGCATTTT.

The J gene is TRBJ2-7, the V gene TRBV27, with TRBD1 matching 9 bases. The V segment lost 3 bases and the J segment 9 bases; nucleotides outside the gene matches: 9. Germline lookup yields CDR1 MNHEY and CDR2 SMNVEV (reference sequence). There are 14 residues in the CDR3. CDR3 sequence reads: CASSFSGQGPTQYF. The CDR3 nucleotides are TGTGCCAGCAGTTTTTCGGGACAGGGACCCACGCAGTACTTC.